This TCR beta chain was identified during a study of neoadjuvant nivolumab and ipilimumab in lung cancer. Overall study results and limits: TCR receptors were sequenced in few samples. Only two of four nivolumab-treated tumors gained richness and clonality by surgery.

V lost 8 bases to trimming and J lost 2 bases, with 12 bases between them. This CDR3 comprises 12 residues. The germline CDR1 and CDR2 sequences are SQVTM and ANQGSEA. Profiled with immunoSEQ multiplex PCR; TCRdb holds only in-frame clones, not every one. Here the sample spans approximately 4,000 clones, about 80% being singletons. Note on this clone: Its antigen is as yet unknown.

The sample in question was peripheral blood, obtained after neoadjuvant nivolumab, alone or with ipilimumab, at or shortly before surgery. The chain links TRBV29-1 to TRBJ1-2; perhaps TRBD1 as D (5 bases). This TCR came from an adult with non-small cell lung cancer. The CDR3 region is CSLRDGNYGYTF. The CDR3 DNA reads as TGCAGCTTGCGGGACGGCAACTATGGCTACACCTTC.